The subject of this entry is one TCR beta chain. Its target is not known. All patients relapsed after autologous stem cell transplantation, and brentuximab vedotin exposure varied. Patients had relapsed/refractory classical Hodgkin lymphoma with complete response, partial response or progressive disease as best response. Germline CDR1 reads MGHRA; CDR2 reads YSYEKL. CDR3 size: 13 residues. V shed 1 base and J shed 7 bases, with 8 bases lying between them. This sample was taken from a study of PD-1 blockade in classical Hodgkin lymphoma. Overall study findings and caveats: Patients with a complete response exhibited baseline diversity comparable to newly diagnosed patients.

The data were produced by immunoSEQ multiplex PCR, yet TCRdb's version contains in-frame clones alone and is incomplete. The sample holds 13,000 to 15,000 clones, 82% seen once. The sequence derives from a human donor with classical Hodgkin lymphoma. This chain links TRBV4-1 with TRBJ2-1; D is unresolved. The sample here was peripheral blood mononuclear cells (PBMCs), taken at baseline. Here the CDR3 DNA reads TGCGCCAGCAGCCAAGGGTGGATAAATGAGCAGTTCTTC. This translates into CASSQGWINEQFF.